This T cell receptor beta chain came from a study of T cell repertoires in cytomegalovirus infection. As concerns this clonotype: The antigen is not known.

From germline, CDR1 is MNHEY and CDR2 SVGAGI. The length of the CDR3 is 17 residues. Trimming stripped 4 bases from V and 2 bases from J, with 18 bases between. TCRdb processed the reads anew with MiXCR; each CDR3 protein has one entry. Among 160,000 or so distinct CDR3 sequences, roughly 22% were seen once, and the ten largest hold roughly 25%. The rearrangement joins TRBV6-5 to TRBJ2-1; no reliable D call. This material consisted of CD8+ T cells from cultured PBMCs, taken from culture after CMV antigen stimulation. The sequence came from a human donor in good health (CMV status not recorded). Some clones in this sample may be carry-over from other donors' samples. The CDR3, as DNA: TGTGCCAGCAGTTTGGGGTCTTCTAGATACCCCTACAATGAGCAGTTCTTC. This codes for CASSLGSSRYPYNEQFF.